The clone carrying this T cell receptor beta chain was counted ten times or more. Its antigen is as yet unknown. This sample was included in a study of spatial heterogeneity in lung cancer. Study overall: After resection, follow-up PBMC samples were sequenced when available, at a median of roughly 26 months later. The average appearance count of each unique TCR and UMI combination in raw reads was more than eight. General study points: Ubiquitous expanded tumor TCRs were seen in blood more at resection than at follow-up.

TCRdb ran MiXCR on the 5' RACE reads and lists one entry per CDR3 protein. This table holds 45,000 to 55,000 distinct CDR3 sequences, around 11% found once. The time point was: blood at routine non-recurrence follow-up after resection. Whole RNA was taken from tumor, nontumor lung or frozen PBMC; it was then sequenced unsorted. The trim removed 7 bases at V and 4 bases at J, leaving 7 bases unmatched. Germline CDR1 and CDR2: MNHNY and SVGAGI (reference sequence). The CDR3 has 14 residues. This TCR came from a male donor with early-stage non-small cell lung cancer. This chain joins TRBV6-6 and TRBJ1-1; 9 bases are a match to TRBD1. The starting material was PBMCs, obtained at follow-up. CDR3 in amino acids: CASTPGQGVTEAFF. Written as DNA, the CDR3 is TGTGCCAGCACCCCGGGACAGGGTGTCACTGAAGCTTTCTTT.